This is a list of T cell receptor beta chains from one sample in a study of vaccination and CD4 T cells after COVID-19. TCRdb recomputed calls from the PCR reads with MiXCR, one row per CDR3 protein. The table has about 20,000 distinct CDR3 sequences, 60% seen once. Specimen: CD4+ T cells from blood, collected after SARS-CoV-2 vaccination. These receptors were obtained from a human donor who had recovered from COVID-19. Each CDR3 is given with its conserved first and last residue. Fields, in order: V gene, J gene, CDR3 protein.

TRBV6-1	TRBJ2-3	CASSADRSTDTQYF
TRBV5-4	TRBJ2-5	CASSLSLGGGYQETQYF
TRBV20-1	TRBJ2-4	CSASHGTQLNIQYF
TRBV7-2	TRBJ2-3	CASSFGGRTDTQYF
TRBV5-1	TRBJ2-7	CASSLFGGSGYEQYF
TRBV5-8	TRBJ1-5	CASSSLQGNNQPQHF
TRBV5-1	TRBJ2-5	CASSLQGPETQYF
TRBV19	TRBJ2-5	CASSAGLAGVYETQYF
TRBV29-1	TRBJ1-1	CSVQETTNTEAFF
TRBV20-1	TRBJ2-3	CSARSGTSGTDTQYF
TRBV10-2	TRBJ2-2	CASSLLSGRAGTGELFF
TRBV7-8	TRBJ1-6	CASSLTDRYSPLHF
TRBV12-3/TRBV12-4	TRBJ1-1	CASSIGYREAFF
TRBV19	TRBJ1-5	CASTGTASNQPQHF
TRBV7-3	TRBJ2-2	CASSSGQGPTEELFF
TRBV30	TRBJ2-5	CAWSGDSRETQYF
TRBV7-9	TRBJ1-5	CASSLGPSFQPQHF
TRBV19	TRBJ1-5	CASRSGWEVQPQHF
TRBV12-3/TRBV12-4	TRBJ1-5	CASSPRTGDNQPQHF
TRBV7-3	TRBJ2-4	CATHRKQGAKNIQYF
TRBV24-1	TRBJ2-2	CATSDWGQGTNTGELFF
TRBV9	TRBJ2-7	CASSATSTSYEQYF
TRBV7-3	TRBJ1-1	CASSRTVNTEAFF
TRBV10-1	TRBJ2-3	CASSERVSGTLPYTQYF
TRBV11-1	TRBJ2-1	CASSTTSGSYDEQFF
TRBV7-9	TRBJ1-3	CASRGDSGNTIYF
TRBV20-1	TRBJ1-2	CSARDPGFGYTF
TRBV28	TRBJ1-5	CASSFPESYQPQHF
TRBV6-1	TRBJ2-3	CASKQGSPTTDTQYF
TRBV28	TRBJ2-1	CASSFALTRIQFF
TRBV29-1	TRBJ1-5	CSVLGQGGQPQHF
TRBV20-1	TRBJ1-2	CSAFSRDGYTF
TRBV24-1	TRBJ2-5	CATSDLPSGPNLQETQYF
TRBV6-1	TRBJ2-6	CASSLDRSGANVLTF
TRBV28	TRBJ1-5	CASCVSGGLVQPQHF
TRBV20-1	TRBJ1-5	CSAMNSPNSNQPQHF
TRBV5-4	TRBJ1-6	CASSSVGENSPLHF
TRBV7-8	TRBJ1-6	CASSLATGWVNSPLHF
TRBV6-1	TRBJ2-5	CASSAGTSGSLKTQYF
TRBV6-5	TRBJ1-3	CASSYSKGRGNTIYF
TRBV20-1	TRBJ2-6	CSATTGANVLTF
TRBV7-8	TRBJ2-7	CASSFTTVSSYEQYF
TRBV6-1	TRBJ2-1	CASSREGSYNEQFF
TRBV7-9	TRBJ2-5	CASVRSSQETQYF
TRBV6-1	TRBJ2-2	CASRAEGTGELFF
TRBV19	TRBJ2-5	CASRPGLAGEVETQYF
TRBV28	TRBJ1-5	CASSPDRGVSQPQHF
TRBV7-8	TRBJ2-1	CASSLVSEGVAYNEQFF
TRBV6-1	TRBJ2-1	CASSKASSYNEQFF
TRBV11-2	TRBJ1-1	CASSLGLAGRFEAFF